The 19 T cell receptor beta chains below were found in one sample sequenced in a study of beta chain features in type 1 diabetes. Expressed TCRB transcripts were sequenced because the isolated RNA had all been reverse transcribed beforehand. This table comes from immunoSEQ multiplex PCR, and its TCRdb copy is limited to in-frame clones, with some not included. Among more than 350,000 clones listed, about an eighth were seen once. Sequenced input: naive CD4+ T cells from blood. The receptor set was obtained from a woman under 30 in good health.

This clone was picked up a small number of times. The genes are TRBV4-1 and TRBJ2-2, with D uncertain. Between the trimmed V and J ends, which lost 3 bases and 6 bases, there was a span of 14 bases. Germline V gene data show CDR1 as MGHRA and CDR2 as YSYEKL. This CDR3 is built from 15 residues. CDR3 nucleotide sequence: TGCGCCAGCAGCCACCCCGGCGGTGTATCCGGGGAGCTGTTTTTT. Its protein product is CASSHPGGVSGELFF.

This clone has more than one count but fewer than ten. V usage is TRBV23-1 and J usage is TRBJ1-5; D might be TRBD1 (6 bases). TRBV23-1 is noted as an ORF with a role that remains uncertain. This CDR3 comprises 11 residues. The V end was cut by 9 bases, the J end by 10 bases, with 13 bases between. CDR3 in amino acids: CASRGRRPQHF. CDR3 bases: TGCGCCAGTCGGGGGCGGCGCCCCCAGCATTTT.

This clone appeared a few times. This chain links TRBV12-5 with TRBJ2-1, with D unclear. The CDR3 extends over 14 amino acids. Germline CDR1 reads LGHNT; CDR2 reads FRNRAP. V shed 3 bases and J shed 3 bases, with 9 bases lying between them. CDR3 sequence reads: CASGLGRNYNEQFF. The DNA for the CDR3 is TGTGCTAGTGGTTTAGGCAGGAACTACAATGAGCAGTTCTTC.

This clone was seen a few times. V and J are TRBV5-1 and TRBJ2-3; 12 positions agree with TRBD1. CDR1 is SGHRS and CDR2 is YFSETQ in the germline V gene. This CDR3 spans 14 amino acids. Trimming cost V 6 bases and J 6 bases; bases outside gene matches: 5. The chain's CDR3 is CASNRGQGADTQYF. CDR3 DNA sequence: TGCGCCAGCAACCGGGGACAGGGGGCGGATACGCAGTATTTT.

This clone was observed a few times. The chain uses TRBV30 and TRBJ1-5; 8 nucleotides line up with TRBD1. The CDR3 is 14 amino acids. V shed 7 bases, J shed 0 bases, and the junction held 5 bases outside the gene matches. Looked up from germline, CDR1 is GTSNPN and CDR2 is SVGIG (reference sequence). The CDR3 here is CAYSTGDSNQPQHF. The CDR3 DNA reads TGTGCCTACTCGACAGGGGATAGCAATCAGCCCCAGCATTTT.

This clone was counted only a few times. The final CDR3 position lacks the conserved phenylalanine or tryptophan, pointing to a likely read error. This chain uses TRBV30 with TRBJ2-7, with 9 bases lining up with TRBD1. The CDR3 extends over 14 amino acids. From germline, CDR1 is GTSNPN and CDR2 SVGIG (reference sequence). In DNA form, the CDR3 reads TGTGCTTGGTCAACGGGACAGGGCCTCTACGAGCAGTACCTC. This translates into CAWSTGQGLYEQYL.

This clone was counted only a few times. The CDR3 protein is CASSFYAGELFF. For the CDR3, the DNA is TGTGCCAGCAGCTTCTACGCCGGGGAGCTGTTTTTT. The chain recombines TRBV7-2 with TRBJ2-2; D uncertain. CDR1 and CDR2 (germline): SGHTA, FQGNSA. There are 12 residues in the CDR3. The V end lost 3 bases, the J end lost 6 bases, and 5 bases lay between the germline ends. The entire variable domain, with the rest obtained from reference TRBV7-2 and TRBJ2-2, is as follows: GAGVSQSPSNKVTEKGKDVELRCDPISGHTALYWYRQSLGQGLEFLIYFQGNSAPDKSGLPSDRFSAERTGGSVSTLTIQRTQQEDSAVYLCASSFYAGELFFGEGSRLTVL.

The J gene is TRBJ2-7, the V gene TRBV2, with D maybe TRBD1 (6 bases). The CDR3 runs to 11 residues. CDR1 and CDR2 (germline): SNHLY, FYNNEI. V was trimmed by 7 bases and J by 12 bases, leaving 16 bases between them. The chain's CDR3 is CASNAAGELYV. CDR3 bases: TGTGCCAGCAACGCGGCAGGGGAATTGTACGTC.

This chain uses TRBV6-6 with TRBJ2-1; D tentatively fits TRBD1 or TRBD2 (5 bases each). V dropped 7 bases and J dropped 4 bases, with 17 bases sitting between them. CDR3 length equals 15 residues. CDR1 and CDR2 (germline): MNHNY, SVGAGI (reference sequence). The CDR3 sequence is CASNTGRSEYNEQFF. The CDR3 bases are TGTGCCAGCAATACGGGGCGCTCGGAATACAATGAGCAGTTCTTC.

This clone came up a few times. The chain recombines TRBV29-1 with TRBJ1-5; 10 bases match TRBD1. CDR1 SQVTM and CDR2 ANQGSEA come from the germline V gene. V lost 3 bases to trimming and J lost 0 bases; unmatched junction nucleotides: 8. The CDR3 spans 17 residues. This CDR3 is CSVEGTGAFYSNQPQHF. The DNA of the CDR3 is TGCAGCGTTGAGGGGACAGGGGCCTTTTATAGCAATCAGCCCCAGCATTTT.

This clone was counted a few times. The chain has TRBV30 and TRBJ1-1; possible D gene TRBD1, 5 bases. Trimming took 4 bases from V and 7 from J, leaving 13 bases between them. This CDR3 is built from 12 residues. Germline V CDR1 and CDR2: GTSNPN, SVGIG (reference sequence). The CDR3 sequence: CAWNYGQGEAFF. As DNA, the CDR3 is TGTGCCTGGAATTATGGCCAGGGTGAAGCTTTCTTT.

This clone has a handful of counts. V usage is TRBV27 and J usage is TRBJ2-4; the match to TRBD1 covers 9 bases. CDR3 size: 17 residues. With V trimmed by 8 bases and J by 0 bases, 11 bases remained unmatched. The germline CDR1 and CDR2 sequences are MNHEY and SMNVEV (reference sequence). CDR3 amino acids: CASGSTHRGLAKNIQYF. In nucleotides, the CDR3 is TGTGCCAGCGGATCAACGCACAGGGGGCTAGCCAAAAACATTCAGTACTTC.

There are a few counts of this clone. The chain carries TRBV29-1 and TRBJ2-2; 9 nucleotides align to TRBD1. This CDR3 is 14 amino acids long. The germline V gene encodes CDR1 SQVTM and CDR2 ANQGSEA. V lost 4 bases and J lost 5; bases outside the gene matches: 5. The chain's CDR3 is CSVGQDRGTGELFF. The CDR3 DNA reads TGCAGCGTTGGCCAGGACAGGGGAACCGGGGAGCTGTTTTTT.

The V gene is TRBV27, the J gene TRBJ2-1; D is undetermined. Trimming left V 2 bases short and J 10 bases short, with 6 bases between. CDR3 length: 11 residues. Germline V gene lookup returns CDR1 MNHEY and CDR2 SMNVEV (reference sequence). This CDR3 reads CASSLNGEQFF. Written as DNA, the CDR3 is TGTGCCAGCAGTTTAAATGGGGAGCAGTTCTTC.

V usage is TRBV29-1 and J usage is TRBJ2-2; D gene unclear. From germline, CDR1 is SQVTM and CDR2 ANQGSEA. V dropped 8 bases and J dropped 1 base, with 8 bases sitting between them. The CDR3 extends over 12 amino acids. In DNA form, the CDR3 reads TGCAGCCACCAGATGAACACCGGGGAGCTGTTTTTT. Its protein is CSHQMNTGELFF.

This clone came up a few times. The chain joins TRBV28 to TRBJ1-2; D unresolved. Germline V gives CDR1 MDHEN, CDR2 SYDVKM. The CDR3 is 12 amino acids. V was trimmed by 5 bases and J by 6 bases, leaving 10 bases between them. CDR3 residues: CASSRAGNGYTF. The CDR3 nucleotides are TGTGCCAGCAGTAGGGCGGGGAATGGCTACACCTTC.

This clone was found a few times. The chain recombines TRBV7-9 with TRBJ2-3; unclear D gene. Germline values: CDR1 SEHNR, CDR2 FQNEAQ (reference sequence). This CDR3 comprises 11 residues. V gave up 3 bases and J gave up 6 bases, with 4 bases separating them. This chain's CDR3 is CASSLVDTQYF. The CDR3 DNA follows: TGTGCCAGCAGCTTGGTGGATACGCAGTATTTT. The complete variable domain, with remaining parts taken from reference TRBV7-9 and TRBJ2-3, reads DTGVSQNPRHKITKRGQNVTFRCDPISEHNRLYWYRQTLGQGPEFLTYFQNEAQLEKSRLLSDRFSAERPKGSFSTLEIQRTEQGDSAMYLCASSLVDTQYFGPGTRLTVL.

This clone was observed a handful of times. This chain links TRBV4-2 with TRBJ1-1; TRBD1 matches 7 bases. The germline CDR1 and CDR2 sequences are LGHNA and YNFKEQ. After removal of 4 bases from V and 0 bases from J, the junction contained 8 bases not matched to a gene. The CDR3 runs 16 residues. CDR3 in amino acids: CASSRKGAGVNTEAFF. DNA of the CDR3: TGTGCCAGCAGCCGAAAGGGGGCAGGTGTGAACACTGAAGCTTTCTTT.

This clone was counted a few times. The chain has TRBV30 and TRBJ2-3, with 7 bases aligning to TRBD2. CDR1 is GTSNPN, CDR2 SVGIG, per germline (reference sequence). V lost 3 bases to trimming and J lost 4 bases; unmatched junction nucleotides: 22. The CDR3 has 19 amino acids. In DNA form, the CDR3 reads TGTGCCTGGAGCCAGAGCCCGTGGGGCGGGAGAGGCCCCGCAGATACGCAGTATTTT. Its protein is CAWSQSPWGGRGPADTQYF.